This T cell receptor (beta chain) was recorded in a study of vaccination effects on CD4 cells after COVID-19. About the research overall: Each participant received a vaccine that was either BNT162b2 or mRNA-1273, given as two doses.

ViraFEST assay sequencing came after antigen-specific CD4+ T cells were expanded with viral peptide pools. Upon completion of around ten days in culture, CD4+ T cells were isolated. Vaccine recipients lacked prior SARS-CoV-2 infection and had negative nucleocapsid antibodies. Study findings and constraints: Clones induced by infection and by vaccine showed marked clonal contraction late after vaccination.

V lost 3 bases to trimming and J lost 9 bases; unmatched junction nucleotides: 17. Germline assignment: CDR1 SGHRS and CDR2 YFSETQ. The CDR3 covers 18 residues. This clone was seen only a few times. The antigen remains unidentified. Generated by immunoSEQ multiplex PCR, the TCRdb table keeps only in-frame clones and is missing some. The sample gives 50,000 to 65,000 clones, 75% to 90% of which show up once; 2% to 2.5% is in the top ten. The V and J genes are TRBV5-1 and TRBJ1-3; 11 bases match TRBD1. Specimen: CD4+ T cells from PBMCs cultured with HCoV-229E spike peptides, collected before COVID-19 vaccination. The clonotype was recovered from a human donor who received a COVID-19 vaccine. The CDR3 sequence is CASSYKSGTGGPVGTIYF. Written as DNA, the CDR3 is TGCGCCAGCAGCTACAAATCCGGGACAGGGGGACCGGTCGGCACCATATATTTT.